Listed below are T cell receptor beta chains from one sample, sequenced in a study of cytotoxic CD8 clonotypes in ibrutinib-treated CLL. Only in-frame clones appear in the TCRdb table, and some are missing; sequencing was by immunoSEQ multiplex PCR. The sample has about 310,000 clones, roughly 80% seen once. Sequencing was performed on PBMCs, taken before ibrutinib treatment. The origin of the receptors is a human donor with chronic lymphocytic leukemia. Each CDR3 is given with its conserved first and last residue. The D gene is left open where the match is weak. Only some rows state a clone size, as once, few, many or a class for expanded clones.

d_gene	v_gene	abundance	j_gene	CDR3aa	CDR3nt
NA	TRBV6-4	NA	TRBJ1-5	CASSVGYSNQPQHF	TGTGCCAGCAGCGTAGGGTATAGCAATCAGCCCCAGCATTTT
TRBD2	TRBV20-1	NA	TRBJ2-5	CTGEGETQYF	TGCACTGGGGAGGGAGAGACCCAGTACTTC
NA	TRBV21-1	NA	TRBJ1-3	CARRVGSRTGNTIYF	TGTGCCAGAAGGGTAGGCAGTCGAACTGGAAACACCATATATTTT
NA	TRBV19	NA	TRBJ1-2	CASSIIPQADNYGYTF	TGTGCCAGTAGTATAATCCCTCAGGCGGATAACTATGGCTACACCTTC
TRBD1	TRBV23-1	NA	TRBJ1-2	CASSLRDRGRSVGYTF	TGCGCCAGCAGTCTCCGGGACAGGGGGCGTTCGGTAGGCTACACCTTC
NA	TRBV29-1	NA	TRBJ2-6	CSVEGRDSSGANVLTF	TGCAGCGTTGAAGGGAGGGACAGCTCTGGGGCCAACGTCCTGACTTTC
NA	TRBV4-1	NA	TRBJ1-3	CASSQTISGNTIYF	TGCGCCAGCAGCCAAACAATCTCTGGAAACACCATATATTTT
NA	TRBV5-1	NA	TRBJ1-2	CASSFRGSPNYGYTF	TGCGCCAGCAGCTTCAGGGGTTCACCTAACTATGGCTACACCTTC
NA	TRBV29-1	NA	TRBJ2-3	CSVVGQTDTQYF	TGCAGCGTTGTGGGGCAGACAGATACGCAGTATTTT
TRBD1	TRBV5-4	few	TRBJ1-2	CASSQGQGGLWNTF	TGTGCCAGCAGCCAGGGACAGGGCGGCCTATGGAACACCTTC
TRBD2	TRBV4-3	once	TRBJ2-7	CASSEARGGITYEQYF	TGCGCCAGCAGCGAAGCTCGGGGGGGGATCACCTACGAGCAGTACTTC
TRBD2	TRBV28	NA	TRBJ2-7	CASSRPGLGIYEQYF	TGTGCCAGCAGTCGGCCGGGACTAGGAATCTACGAGCAGTACTTC
NA	TRBV11-3	NA	TRBJ2-7	CASSQQSGFGAEQYF	TGTGCCAGCAGCCAACAAAGCGGATTCGGGGCCGAGCAGTACTTC
NA	TRBV7-3	NA	TRBJ1-1	CASSPLGGAGTEAFF	TGTGCCAGCAGCCCACTCGGAGGGGCTGGTACTGAAGCTTTCTTT
NA	TRBV5-4	NA	TRBJ1-2	CASSLPTRAHLYGYTF	TGTGCCAGCAGCTTGCCGACCAGGGCCCATCTCTATGGCTACACCTTC
NA	TRBV5-4	NA	TRBJ2-6	CASRHGTPFGANVLTF	TGTGCCAGCAGACACGGGACACCTTTTGGGGCCAACGTCCTGACTTTC
TRBD1	TRBV15	few	TRBJ1-1	CATSRGQGTEAFF	TGTGCCACCAGCAGGGGACAGGGGACTGAAGCTTTCTTT
NA	TRBV14	NA	TRBJ2-7	CASSQVGQGKDYEQYF	TGTGCCAGCAGCCAAGTTGGGCAGGGCAAGGACTACGAGCAGTACTTC
TRBD2	TRBV9	once	TRBJ2-4	CASSPPRSRTSGRAENIQYF	TGTGCCAGCAGCCCCCCCCGATCGAGGACTAGCGGGAGAGCAGAAAACATTCAGTACTTC
NA	TRBV30	NA	TRBJ1-2	CAWSGESYGYTF	TGTGCCTGGAGTGGGGAATCCTATGGCTACACCTTC
TRBD1	TRBV4-2	NA	TRBJ1-5	CASSHDGQGAQPQHF	TGTGCCAGCAGCCACGATGGACAGGGGGCGCAGCCCCAGCATTTT
NA	TRBV7-2	NA	TRBJ1-1	CASSLVGMNTEAFF	TGTGCCAGCAGCTTAGTGGGGATGAACACTGAAGCTTTCTTT
NA	TRBV5-1	NA	TRBJ2-1	CASSLGSPSYNEQFF	TGCGCCAGCAGCTTGGGGTCGCCCTCCTACAATGAGCAGTTCTTC
NA	TRBV9	NA	TRBJ2-2	CASSPRGGELFF	TGTGCCAGCAGCCCCCGTGGCGGGGAGCTGTTTTTT
NA	TRBV7-2	NA	TRBJ2-7	CASSLGQIYEQYF	TGTGCCAGCAGCTTAGGGCAGATCTACGAGCAGTACTTC
NA	TRBV6-5	NA	TRBJ1-2	CASSYLAGRDGYTF	TGTGCCAGCAGTTATTTGGCAGGGCGGGATGGCTACACCTTC
NA	TRBV6-4	NA	TRBJ2-3	CASSEVGAGTDTQYF	TGTGCCAGCAGTGAAGTGGGAGCTGGCACAGATACGCAGTATTTT
TRBD1	TRBV6-6	NA	TRBJ1-5	CASSTRDRGPDQPQHF	TGTGCCAGCAGTACCCGGGACAGGGGTCCTGATCAGCCCCAGCATTTT
NA	TRBV19	few	TRBJ2-1	CASTPRGDSYNEQFF	TGTGCCAGTACTCCAAGAGGGGATTCCTACAATGAGCAGTTCTTC
NA	TRBV19	NA	TRBJ2-7	CASSFGRGYEQYF	TGTGCCAGTAGTTTTGGCAGGGGCTACGAGCAGTACTTC
TRBD1	TRBV6-5	NA	TRBJ2-5	CASSPRTGEETQYF	TGTGCCAGCAGCCCGAGAACAGGGGAAGAGACCCAGTACTTC
NA	TRBV7-9	NA	TRBJ1-6	CASSVDIGSSLHF	TGTGCCAGCAGCGTCGACATCGGATCTTCCCTCCACTTT
TRBD1	TRBV2	NA	TRBJ2-3	CASSAGTGLGTDTQYF	TGTGCCAGCAGTGCCGGGACAGGGCTGGGCACAGATACGCAGTATTTT
NA	TRBV6-1	few	TRBJ1-1	CASSVARTALNTEAFF	TGTGCCAGCAGTGTAGCAAGGACAGCTTTGAACACTGAAGCTTTCTTT
NA	TRBV29-1	few	TRBJ1-2	CSSHSQGSYGYTF	TGCAGCTCCCATTCACAGGGATCCTATGGCTACACCTTC
NA	TRBV5-1	NA	TRBJ2-3	CASSLPVPSTDTQYF	TGCGCCAGCAGCTTACCGGTACCCAGCACAGATACGCAGTATTTT
NA	TRBV2	once	TRBJ1-2	CASSELRTRTDYGYTF	TGTGCCAGCAGTGAATTGAGGACGAGGACTGACTATGGCTACACCTTC
NA	TRBV5-1	NA	TRBJ2-1	CASSFGPAGNEQFF	TGCGCCAGCAGCTTTGGACCCGCCGGCAATGAGCAGTTCTTC
NA	TRBV9	NA	TRBJ1-1	CASSPGQLNTEAFF	TGTGCCAGCAGCCCCGGACAGTTGAACACTGAAGCTTTCTTT
NA	TRBV11-2	NA	TRBJ2-1	CASSWGVRAEQFF	TGTGCCAGCAGCTGGGGGGTCAGGGCTGAGCAGTTCTTC
TRBD2	TRBV9	NA	TRBJ2-3	CASSVGGGRFGTDTQYF	TGTGCCAGCAGCGTAGGGGGCGGGAGATTCGGCACAGATACGCAGTATTTT
NA	TRBV9	NA	TRBJ2-7	CASSVGSNYEQYF	TGTGCCAGCAGCGTAGGGAGTAACTACGAGCAGTACTTC
NA	TRBV28	once	TRBJ1-2	CASQNNANYGYTF	TGTGCCAGCCAAAATAACGCTAACTATGGCTACACCTTC
NA	TRBV4-1	NA	TRBJ2-6	CASSLGPAAGANVLTF	TGCGCCAGCAGCCTCGGTCCGGCTGCTGGGGCCAACGTCCTGACTTTC
NA	TRBV7-2	NA	TRBJ2-7	CASSSPGGSYEQYF	TGTGCCAGCAGCTCCCCTGGCGGGTCCTACGAGCAGTACTTC
TRBD2	TRBV19	NA	TRBJ2-1	CASSIVILAGGPFWFNEQFF	TGTGCCAGTAGTATAGTAATACTAGCGGGAGGGCCGTTTTGGTTCAATGAGCAGTTCTTC
TRBD2	TRBV4-1	NA	TRBJ2-7	CASSQVVGTSGPEQYF	TGCGCCAGCAGCCAAGTAGTCGGGACTAGCGGCCCCGAGCAGTACTTC
TRBD1	TRBV4-1	NA	TRBJ1-5	CASSQDKGQGLNQPQHF	TGCGCCAGCAGCCAAGATAAGGGACAGGGGTTGAATCAGCCCCAGCATTTT
NA	TRBV19	few	TRBJ1-2	CASSEGYYGYTF	TGTGCCAGTAGCGAGGGTTATTATGGCTACACCTTC
NA	TRBV18	NA	TRBJ2-7	CASSPSRASYEQYF	TGTGCCAGCTCACCAAGTCGGGCCTCGTACGAGCAGTACTTC
NA	TRBV6-4	NA	TRBJ2-3	CASSDSRVGLWAQYF	TGTGCCAGCAGTGACTCTCGCGTGGGATTATGGGCGCAGTATTTT
TRBD2	TRBV28	NA	TRBJ2-7	CASSLKPSGNYEQYF	TGTGCCAGCAGTTTAAAACCTAGCGGGAACTACGAGCAGTACTTC